This T cell receptor (beta chain) derives from a study of CD8 T cells in Susac syndrome. With 4 bases clipped from V and 3 bases from J, the junction kept 5 bases outside the gene matches. The CDR3 runs 15 residues. Per the germline V gene, CDR1 is MGHRA and CDR2 is YSYEKL. Random hexamers served to reverse transcribe roughly 0.45 to 1 ug RNA. Each CDR3 protein gets one entry after TCRdb re-called the immunoSEQ multiplex PCR reads with MiXCR. This sample has about 240,000 distinct CDR3 sequences, with roughly 95% found just once. Sequences were obtained from CD4+ T cells from PBMCs. The origin of this receptor is a human donor with Susac syndrome. This sequence joins TRBV4-1 and TRBJ1-5; 8 nucleotides align to TRBD1. CDR3 protein: CASSPQDRDNQPQHF. CDR3 bases: TGCGCCAGCAGCCCTCAGGACAGGGACAATCAGCCCCAGCATTTT.